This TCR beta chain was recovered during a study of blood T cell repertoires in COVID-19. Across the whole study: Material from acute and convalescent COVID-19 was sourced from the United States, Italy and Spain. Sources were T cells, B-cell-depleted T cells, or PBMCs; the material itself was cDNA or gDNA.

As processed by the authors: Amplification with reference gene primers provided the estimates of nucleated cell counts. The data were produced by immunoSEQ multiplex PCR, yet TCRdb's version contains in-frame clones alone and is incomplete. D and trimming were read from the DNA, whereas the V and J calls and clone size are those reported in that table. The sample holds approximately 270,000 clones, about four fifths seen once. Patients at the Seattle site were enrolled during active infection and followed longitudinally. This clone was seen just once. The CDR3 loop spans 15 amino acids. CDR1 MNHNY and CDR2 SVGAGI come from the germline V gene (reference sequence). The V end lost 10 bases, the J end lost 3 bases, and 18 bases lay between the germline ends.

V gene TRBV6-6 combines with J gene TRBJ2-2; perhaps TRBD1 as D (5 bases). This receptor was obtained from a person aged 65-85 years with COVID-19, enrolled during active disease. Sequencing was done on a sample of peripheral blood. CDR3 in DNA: TGTGCCATTCGTAGGGCAGGGCGAGACACCGGGGAGCTGTTTTTT. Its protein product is CAIRRAGRDTGELFF.